This is a list of T cell receptor beta chains from one sample in a study of blood T cell repertoires in COVID-19. Profiled with immunoSEQ multiplex PCR; TCRdb holds only in-frame clones, not every one. The sample has some 200,000 clones, roughly 79% seen once. Source material: PBMCs or T cells enriched from blood (not recorded which). These TCRs come from a woman aged 45-60 years with acute COVID-19. CDR3s include the opening cysteine and the closing phenylalanine or tryptophan. D genes are given only for firm matches. A row's size may be missing; if present it is once, few, many or a size class.

D gene	J gene	V gene	clone size	CDR3 protein	CDR3 DNA
-	TRBJ1-5	TRBV12-3/TRBV12-4	-	CASSRDRNQPQHF	TGTGCCAGCAGCCGCGACAGAAATCAGCCCCAGCATTTT
-	TRBJ1-5	TRBV30	few	CAWRAGPSQPQHF	TGTGCCTGGAGAGCGGGGCCCAGCCAGCCCCAGCATTTT
-	TRBJ2-7	TRBV5-4	once	CASSLDLSSYEQYF	TGTGCCAGCAGCTTGGACCTGAGCTCCTACGAGCAGTACTTC
-	TRBJ1-1	TRBV11-2	-	CASSLDMGGNTEAFF	TGTGCCAGCAGCTTAGATATGGGAGGGAACACTGAAGCTTTCTTT
-	TRBJ1-3	TRBV6-5	-	CASQQGSAGNTIYF	TGTGCCAGCCAGCAGGGTTCCGCGGGAAACACCATATATTTT
-	TRBJ2-7	TRBV18	-	CASSPTRDFGYYEQYF	TGTGCCAGCTCACCCACTCGGGACTTCGGTTATTACGAGCAGTACTTC
-	TRBJ2-7	TRBV5-1	-	CASSRPSGEQYF	TGCGCCAGCAGTAGACCTTCGGGCGAGCAGTACTTC
TRBD1	TRBJ2-5	TRBV6-5	-	CASSYDRGEMKTQYF	TGTGCCAGCAGTTACGACAGGGGGGAGATGAAGACCCAGTACTTC
TRBD1	TRBJ2-3	TRBV6-2/TRBV6-3	-	CASSPGTGALTDTQYF	TGTGCCAGCAGTCCCGGGACAGGGGCTTTGACAGATACGCAGTATTTT
-	TRBJ1-2	TRBV28	-	CASSLGGPYGYTF	TGTGCCAGCAGTTTAGGTGGGCCTTATGGCTACACCTTC
TRBD2	TRBJ2-1	TRBV28	-	CASSPAGGPHNEQFF	TGTGCCAGCAGCCCCGCGGGAGGGCCTCACAATGAGCAGTTCTTC
-	TRBJ1-4	TRBV18	-	CASSPLGGFNEKLFF	TGTGCCAGCTCACCACTTGGCGGGTTTAATGAAAAACTGTTTTTT
-	TRBJ2-4	TRBV2	-	CASSSELLLGGNIQYF	TGTGCCAGCAGTTCCGAGCTGTTGTTAGGAGGCAACATTCAGTACTTC
-	TRBJ2-5	TRBV6-2/TRBV6-3	-	CASSFGTRETQYF	TGTGCCAGCAGTTTTGGGACACGGGAGACCCAGTACTTC
TRBD1	TRBJ2-1	TRBV28	-	CASVLRRGRYNEQFF	TGTGCCAGCGTCCTGAGAAGGGGGCGTTACAATGAGCAGTTCTTC
TRBD2	TRBJ2-3	TRBV4-3	-	CASSLAGGLSTDTQYF	TGCGCCAGCAGCCTTGCGGGGGGATTGTCCACAGATACGCAGTATTTT
-	TRBJ2-7	TRBV11-2	-	CASSPRQQGTSYEQYF	TGTGCCAGCAGCCCCCGTCAACAGGGCACCTCCTACGAGCAGTACTTC
TRBD1	TRBJ1-4	TRBV18	-	CASSPAEGAFGEKLFF	TGTGCCAGCTCACCCGCTGAGGGGGCGTTTGGTGAAAAACTGTTTTTT
TRBD1	TRBJ1-6	TRBV28	-	CASRRRDRDNSPLHF	TGTGCCAGCAGGAGAAGGGACAGAGATAATTCACCCCTCCACTTT
TRBD2	TRBJ2-4	TRBV7-2	once	CASSLRSAGGFAKNIQYF	TGTGCCAGCAGCTTGAGGTCAGCGGGGGGATTTGCCAAAAACATTCAGTACTTC
-	TRBJ1-3	TRBV7-9	-	CASSPTVGGRNTIYF	TGTGCCAGCAGCCCGACCGTGGGGGGGCGAAACACCATATATTTT
TRBD1	TRBJ1-2	TRBV27	-	CASSYGQGRNYGYTF	TGTGCCAGCAGTTACGGACAGGGCCGAAACTATGGCTACACCTTC
-	TRBJ1-5	TRBV28	once	CASSLEGRGSNQPQHF	TGTGCCAGCAGTTTGGAGGGGAGGGGGAGCAATCAGCCCCAGCATTTT
-	TRBJ1-2	TRBV27	-	CASSGLFGSGLDGYTF	TGTGCCAGCAGCGGCTTATTTGGGTCGGGGTTGGATGGCTACACCTTC
-	TRBJ1-4	TRBV7-9	few	CASSSAGGGNEKLFF	TGTGCCAGCAGCTCCGCCGGTGGAGGTAATGAAAAACTGTTTTTT
TRBD2	TRBJ2-1	TRBV4-3	-	CASSRQVAGNEQFF	TGCGCCAGCAGCCGGCAAGTAGCGGGGAATGAGCAGTTCTTC
-	TRBJ1-6	TRBV23-1	-	CASTPGTLNSPLHF	TGCGCCAGCACCCCCGGGACACTTAATTCACCCCTCCACTTT
-	TRBJ2-5	TRBV2	-	CASSGQKWETQYF	TGTGCCAGCAGTGGGCAGAAGTGGGAGACCCAGTACTTC
TRBD1	TRBJ2-7	TRBV6-2/TRBV6-3	few	CASSSLGQGLNEQYF	TGTGCCAGCAGCTCGCTGGGACAGGGTTTGAACGAGCAGTACTTC
-	TRBJ1-6	TRBV5-1	-	CASSLGGLENSPLHF	TGCGCCAGCAGCTTGGGGGGGCTTGAAAATTCACCCCTCCACTTT
TRBD2	TRBJ2-1	TRBV5-1	-	CASSQTLAANEQFF	TGCGCCAGCAGCCAGACTCTAGCGGCCAATGAGCAGTTCTTC
-	TRBJ2-5	TRBV7-2	-	CASSVGLSGETQYF	TGTGCCAGCAGCGTGGGACTGTCAGGAGAGACCCAGTACTTC
-	TRBJ1-1	TRBV7-3	-	CASSSGQNTEAFF	TGTGCCAGCAGCTCCGGACAGAACACTGAAGCTTTCTTT
TRBD2	TRBJ2-1	TRBV28	-	CASSGLAGQEVDDEQFF	TGTGCCAGCAGTGGACTAGCGGGACAAGAAGTTGACGATGAGCAGTTCTTC
TRBD1	TRBJ2-7	TRBV7-3	-	CASSLIGAGQGRTYEQYF	TGTGCCAGCAGCTTAATTGGAGCGGGACAGGGGAGGACCTACGAGCAGTACTTC
TRBD1	TRBJ2-2	TRBV5-4	-	CASSPLTGTGYTGELFF	TGTGCCAGCAGCCCGCTGACCGGGACAGGGTACACCGGGGAGCTGTTTTTT
-	TRBJ1-2	TRBV5-6	-	CASSRFQFNYGYTF	TGTGCCAGCAGCCGGTTCCAATTTAACTATGGCTACACCTTC
-	TRBJ2-3	TRBV19	-	CASSAGDRSTDTQYF	TGTGCCAGTAGTGCGGGGGACAGGAGCACAGATACGCAGTATTTT
TRBD2	TRBJ2-7	TRBV6-5	-	CASSYAPGGNYEQYF	TGTGCCAGCAGTTACGCCCCGGGGGGTAACTACGAGCAGTACTTC
-	TRBJ1-6	TRBV3-1/TRBV3-2	-	CASSHGGGGYNSPLHF	TGTGCCAGCAGCCACGGGGGTGGGGGATATAATTCACCCCTCCACTTT
TRBD2	TRBJ2-7	TRBV7-2	once	CASSPGLAGAYEQYF	TGTGCCAGCAGCCCAGGACTAGCGGGAGCCTACGAGCAGTACTTC
-	TRBJ2-1	TRBV6-1	-	CASSDRGNEQFF	TGTGCCAGCAGTGACAGGGGCAATGAGCAGTTCTTC
-	TRBJ2-5	TRBV7-3	-	CASSLGHIANKETQYF	TGTGCCAGCAGCTTAGGACACATAGCTAACAAAGAGACCCAGTACTTC
-	TRBJ1-1	TRBV23-1	-	CASSHYGQFYTEAFF	TGCGCCAGCAGTCACTACGGACAGTTTTACACTGAAGCTTTCTTT
-	TRBJ1-2	TRBV6-5	-	CASSYSRLFDYGYTF	TGTGCCAGCAGTTACTCGAGGTTATTTGACTATGGCTACACCTTC
-	TRBJ1-4	TRBV5-8	few	CASSPGRLAWNEKLFF	TGTGCCAGCAGCCCGGGGAGGTTGGCGTGGAACGAAAAACTGTTTTTT
TRBD1	TRBJ1-2	TRBV28	few	CASTPETGNNYGYTF	TGTGCCAGCACTCCGGAGACAGGGAATAACTATGGCTACACCTTC
TRBD2	TRBJ2-7	TRBV9	-	CASSANPSGSYEQYF	TGTGCCAGCAGCGCAAACCCTAGCGGGAGCTACGAGCAGTACTTC
-	TRBJ2-7	TRBV29-1	-	CSAGNSYEQYF	TGCAGCGCCGGGAACTCCTACGAGCAGTACTTC
TRBD1	TRBJ2-7	TRBV10-3	few	CAISETQTGTGANEQYF	TGTGCCATCAGTGAGACCCAAACCGGGACAGGGGCCAACGAGCAGTACTTC
TRBD2	TRBJ2-5	TRBV5-1	-	CASSSGLAGAGTQYF	TGCGCCAGCAGCTCCGGACTAGCGGGGGCGGGGACCCAGTACTTC
TRBD2	TRBJ2-7	TRBV18	-	CASSPPPSGSEQYF	TGTGCCAGCTCACCACCGCCTAGCGGGAGCGAGCAGTACTTC
-	TRBJ1-2	TRBV19	-	CASSIGDWSYGYTF	TGTGCCAGTAGTATAGGGGACTGGTCCTATGGCTACACCTTC